These 18 T cell receptor beta chains were all obtained from the same sample, sequenced in a study of beta chain features in type 1 diabetes. Every bit of the isolated RNA underwent reverse transcription, so sequencing read expressed TCRB transcripts. Some clones are missing from TCRdb's copy, which holds only in-frame ones; the method was immunoSEQ multiplex PCR. The sample records hundreds of thousands of clones, about a sixth being singletons. Material: naive CD4+ T cells from blood. These receptors all come from a man aged 18 to 30 in good health.

There are a few counts of this clone. DNA of the CDR3: TGTGCCAGCAGCCACATTACAGGGGAAGAGACCCAGTACTTC. The encoded protein is CASSHITGEETQYF. The chain uses TRBV9 and TRBJ2-5; 7 positions match TRBD1. Germline values: CDR1 SGDLS, CDR2 YYNGEE. V gave up 4 bases and J gave up 3 bases; unmatched junction bases: 6. The CDR3 is 14 residues long.

The CDR3 spells CASSSIRGTNTGELFF. CDR3 nucleotides: TGTGCCAGCAGCTCCATCAGGGGGACGAACACCGGGGAGCTGTTTTTT. V gene TRBV11-2 combines with J gene TRBJ2-2; the match to TRBD1 covers 7 bases. Germline lookup yields CDR1 SGHAT and CDR2 FQNNGV. V lost 4 bases, J lost 0 bases, and 5 bases stayed unmatched. The CDR3 length is 16 residues.

This clone turned up a few times. The chain recombines TRBV10-3 with TRBJ2-5, with a weak D call TRBD2 (7 bases). V gave up 0 bases and J gave up 2 bases, with 13 bases separating them. CDR3 length: 16 residues. Germline V CDR1 and CDR2: ENHRY, SYGVKD. CDR3 coding DNA: TGTGCCATCAGTGAGTCGGGGCGGGGGCCGCAAGAGACCCAGTACTTC. Protein sequence: CAISESGRGPQETQYF.

This clone has just a few counts. This chain joins TRBV5-4 and TRBJ2-6; 8 bases are a match to TRBD1. The CDR3 contains 18 residues. Germline-derived CDR1 and CDR2 are SGHNT and YYREEE (reference sequence). Trimming at V came to 6 bases and at J to 1 base, leaving 12 bases not matched to a gene. The CDR3 here is CASIPPGQGPSGANVLTF. The DNA for the CDR3 is TGTGCCAGCATACCCCCAGGACAGGGCCCGTCTGGGGCCAACGTCCTGACTTTC. The variable domain in full, completed from reference TRBV5-4 and TRBJ2-6, reads ETGVTQSPTHLIKTRGQQVTLRCSSQSGHNTVSWYQQALGQGPQFIFQYYREEENGRGNFPPRFSGLQFPNYSSELNVNALELDDSALYLCASIPPGQGPSGANVLTFGAGSRLTVL.

The CDR3 loop reads CASSPTQRETQYF. DNA of the CDR3: TGTGCCAGCTCACCAACCCAGCGGGAGACCCAGTACTTC. This rearrangement joins TRBV18 to TRBJ2-5, with TRBD2 as a possible D gene (5 bases). V was shortened by 2 bases and J by 5 bases, with 9 bases between the two germline ends. CDR3 length: 13 residues. Germline CDR1 is KGHSH and CDR2 is LQKENI. The whole variable domain, remainder taken from reference TRBV18 and TRBJ2-5, is NAGVMQNPRHLVRRRGQEARLRCSPMKGHSHVYWYRQLPEEGLKFMVYLQKENIIDESGMPKERFSAEFPKEGPSILRIQQVVRGDSAAYFCASSPTQRETQYFGPGTRLLVL.

This chain joins TRBV13 and TRBJ2-7, with no clear D. The germline gives CDR1 PRHDT, CDR2 FYEKMQ (reference sequence). The CDR3 totals 13 residues. Trimming stripped 3 bases from V and 2 bases from J, with 8 bases between. The CDR3 loop is CASSLGSTYEQYF. CDR3 DNA sequence: TGTGCCAGCAGCTTGGGCTCAACCTACGAGCAGTACTTC.

This clone was counted a few times. The chain employs TRBV25-1 and TRBJ1-6; 9 nucleotides line up with TRBD1. Germline V lookup: CDR1 MGHDK, CDR2 SYGVNS. This CDR3 has 18 residues. V gave up 1 base and J gave up 0 bases; unmatched junction bases: 4. CDR3 region: CASSELGTGSSYNSPLHF. In DNA, the CDR3 is TGTGCCAGCAGTGAATTAGGGACAGGGAGCTCCTATAATTCACCCCTCCACTTT. Complete variable domain (other parts from reference TRBV25-1 and TRBJ1-6): EADIYQTPRYLVIGTGKKITLECSQTMGHDKMYWYQQDPGMELHLIHYSYGVNSTEKGDLSSESTVSRIRTEHFPLTLESARPSHTSQYLCASSELGTGSSYNSPLHFGNGTRLTVT.

The chain carries TRBV19 and TRBJ2-7; D gene ambiguous. The germline V gene has CDR1 LNHDA and CDR2 SQIVND (reference sequence). V was cut by 4 bases and J by 4 bases, with 8 bases left in between. The CDR3 contains 12 residues. CDR3 loop: CASSTLGYEQYF. CDR3 DNA: TGTGCCAGTAGTACCCTCGGTTACGAGCAGTACTTC.

The chain couples TRBV29-1 to TRBJ2-3; the match to TRBD1 covers 8 bases. CDR3 size: 13 residues. V shed 6 bases, J shed 3 bases, and the junction held 5 bases outside the gene matches. The germline CDR1 and CDR2 sequences are SQVTM and ANQGSEA. CDR3 in DNA: TGCAGCGTAAACAGGGGGAGTACAGATACGCAGTATTTT. This codes for CSVNRGSTDTQYF.

Only a few counts were recorded for this clone. The gene calls are TRBV7-9 and TRBJ2-3, with 7 bases identical to TRBD1. The CDR3 extends over 16 amino acids. J lost 0 bases, V lost 5 bases, and 8 bases had no gene match. Per germline, CDR1 SEHNR and CDR2 FQNEAQ (reference sequence). The DNA for the CDR3 is TGTGCCAGCAGCCTAACGTGGGGACAGAGCACAGATACGCAGTATTTT. The encoded protein is CASSLTWGQSTDTQYF.

This clone was found a few times. The chain uses TRBV6-6 and TRBJ2-1; tentatively, D is TRBD2 (5 bases). CDR3 length: 12 residues. Germline assignment: CDR1 MNHNY and CDR2 SVGAGI (reference sequence). The V end was cut by 7 bases, the J end by 3 bases, with 7 bases between. The CDR3 sequence is CASKEDYNEQFF. The CDR3 bases are TGTGCCAGCAAGGAGGACTACAATGAGCAGTTCTTC.

The genes are TRBV11-2 and TRBJ2-2; 13 bases line up with TRBD2. V lost 5 bases and J lost 8; bases outside the gene matches: 5. The V gene's germline CDR1 is SGHAT and CDR2 FQNNGV. This CDR3 has 15 amino acids. In nucleotides, the CDR3 is TGTGCCAGCAGCCGGACTAGCGGGAGAAGTGGGGAGCTGTTTTTT. Protein sequence: CASSRTSGRSGELFF.

As concerns this clone: At one end, the junction sequence differs from germline, possibly due to a read error. This rearrangement joins TRBV4-2 to TRBJ1-2; no clear D. Germline CDR1 reads LGHNA; CDR2 reads YNFKEQ. The CDR3 is 15 amino acids. The CDR3 loop reads CASSQDLPAAYDYTF. CDR3 nucleotides: TGTGCCAGCAGCCAAGATCTTCCTGCAGCCTATGACTACACCTTC.

V is TRBV7-2 and J is TRBJ1-5, with 7 bases lining up with TRBD1. Unmatched junction bases numbered 4, after V lost 4 bases and J lost 4 bases. Germline V gives CDR1 SGHTA, CDR2 FQGNSA. There are 14 residues in the CDR3. The CDR3 sequence is CASSWNRGNQPQHF. CDR3 DNA: TGTGCCAGCAGCTGGAACAGGGGAAATCAGCCCCAGCATTTT.

The rearrangement joins TRBV9 to TRBJ2-7, with D perhaps TRBD1 (5 bases). This CDR3 contains 17 residues. CDR1 and CDR2 (germline): SGDLS, YYNGEE. With 3 bases removed from V and 0 bases from J, the gap between germline ends came to 19 bases. CDR3 in amino acids: CASSAFQGELSSYEQYF. CDR3 sequence (DNA): TGTGCCAGCAGCGCCTTTCAGGGTGAGCTCAGCTCCTACGAGCAGTACTTC.

This clone was detected only a few times. The chain is built from TRBV4-3 and TRBJ2-7; TRBD1 aligns across 9 bases. V was pared by 0 bases and J by 6 bases, with 12 bases of the junction left unmatched. Germline values: CDR1 LGHNA, CDR2 YSLEER. This CDR3 has 17 residues. Here the CDR3 DNA reads TGCGCCAGCAGCCAAGATCGAGCGGGACAGGGTGTACGCGAGCAGTACTTC. This translates into CASSQDRAGQGVREQYF.

This chain links TRBV7-2 with TRBJ2-7; D unclear. Trimming stripped 2 bases from V and 2 bases from J, with 10 bases between. Germline V gene sequence: CDR1 SGHTA, CDR2 FQGNSA. This CDR3 has 14 residues. The CDR3 protein is CASSLNPGPYEQYF. The DNA of the CDR3 is TGTGCCAGCAGCTTAAACCCTGGGCCCTACGAGCAGTACTTC.

V usage is TRBV19 and J usage is TRBJ1-5; 7 nucleotides match TRBD1. This CDR3 is built from 13 residues. Trimming removed 7 bases from V and 5 bases from J; junction bases left unmatched: 5. In germline, CDR1 is LNHDA, CDR2 SQIVND (reference sequence). This CDR3 is CASKSGGDQPQHF. DNA of the CDR3: TGTGCCAGTAAGTCAGGGGGGGATCAGCCCCAGCATTTT.